This TCR beta chain was profiled in a study of cytomegalovirus exposure and HLA in healthy donors. Broader study findings: In a later analysis, compared with equally common non-associated chains, HLA-associated beta chains were more expanded. Researchers counted roughly 150 TCR beta chains as cytomegalovirus-associated. Researchers reported in a later analysis that a missense DCLRE1C variant was tied to TCR beta V- and J-gene trimming. In an earlier analysis, in approximately 570 donors, most V segments appeared productive either ~87% or ~30% of the time.

This PCR relied on a set of 60 Vbeta primers and 13 Jbeta primers. Only in-frame clones appear in the TCRdb table, and some are missing; sequencing was by immunoSEQ multiplex PCR. The sample totals around 75,000 clones. Germline V CDR1 and CDR2: MDHEN, SYDVKM. CDR3 size: 11 residues. Trimming stripped 5 bases from V and 4 bases from J, with 6 bases between. On this clone: The target antigen is unknown.

Sequencing used PBMCs. V usage is TRBV28 and J usage is TRBJ2-7; D gene uncertain. This receptor was obtained from a man aged 50 or older in good health and CMV-seropositive. In nucleotides, the CDR3 is TGTGCCAGCAGTCTCTATTACGAGCAGTACTTC. Protein sequence: CASSLYYEQYF.